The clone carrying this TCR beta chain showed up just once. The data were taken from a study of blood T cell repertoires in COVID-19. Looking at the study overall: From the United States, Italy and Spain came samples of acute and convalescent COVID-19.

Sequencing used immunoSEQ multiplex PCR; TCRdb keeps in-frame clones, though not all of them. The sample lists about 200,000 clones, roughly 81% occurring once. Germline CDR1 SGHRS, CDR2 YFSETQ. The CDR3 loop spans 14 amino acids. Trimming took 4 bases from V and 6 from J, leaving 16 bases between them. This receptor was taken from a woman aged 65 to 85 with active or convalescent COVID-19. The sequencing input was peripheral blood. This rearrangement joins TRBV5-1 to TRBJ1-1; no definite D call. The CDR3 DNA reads TGCGCCAGCAGCGGTACTTCGACTTGGGCTGAAGCTTTCTTT. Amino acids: CASSGTSTWAEAFF.